This record concerns one TCR beta chain sequence. Its cognate antigen is unknown. The sample originates from a study of T cell repertoires in cytomegalovirus infection. Study background: Both a matching HLA type and CMV infection were indicated by public TCR beta signatures.

The CDR3 has 15 residues. J gave up 4 bases and V 7 bases, and 4 bases lay outside the gene matches. Germline lookup yields CDR1 KGHDR and CDR2 SFDVKD. General study points: CMV-specific TCR beta clonotypes restricted by HLA-C dominated the ex vivo response.

TCRdb redid the calling of the reads with MiXCR, one entry per CDR3 protein. The sample contains around 740,000 distinct CDR3 sequences, 35% to 40% of which appear only once. The TCR was taken from a human donor in good health (CMV status not recorded). Some clones in this sample may be carry-over from other donors' samples. Material: PBMCs. The chain recombines TRBV24-1 with TRBJ2-1, with 12 bases identical to TRBD2. The CDR3 DNA sequence: TGTGCCACCAGCGCTGGACTAGCGGGATACAATGAGCAGTTCTTC. Encoded protein: CATSAGLAGYNEQFF.